Presented here are 18 T cell receptor beta chains from one specimen sequenced in a study of blood T cells in healthy people across ages. Using a J-beta primer mix together with a sample-barcoded 5' primer, a second PCR was run for roughly 6 to 12 cycles. A single record per CDR3 protein comes from TCRdb applying MiXCR to the 5' RACE reads. The sample consists of fewer than 650,000 distinct CDR3 sequences, around 27% of them appearing once. These records were also assigned to another study, of T cells of mothers and their children.

The material sequenced was blood. The receptors derive from a boy between 2 and 10 years old in good health.

This chain connects TRBV7-2 to TRBJ2-4; 7 nucleotides align to TRBD2. Germline lookup yields CDR1 SGHTA and CDR2 FQGNSA. The trim removed 3 bases at V and 5 bases at J, leaving 7 bases unmatched. The CDR3 sequence is 15 residues long. CDR3 DNA: TGTGCCAGCAGCTTTGCGGGGGAGGCGGAAAACATTCAGTACTTC. Its protein is CASSFAGEAENIQYF.

The CDR3: CASSPTAGQGRPGELFF. DNA of the CDR3: TGCGCCAGCAGCCCTACCGCGGGGCAGGGTCGTCCCGGGGAGCTGTTTTTT. The chain uses TRBV5-1 and TRBJ2-2, with D perhaps matching TRBD2 (6 bases). This CDR3 has 17 amino acids. Germline lookup yields CDR1 SGHRS and CDR2 YFSETQ. Trimming took 4 bases from V and 6 from J, leaving 22 bases between them.

There are a few counts of this clonotype. The chain uses TRBV20-1 and TRBJ2-5, with 8 bases that match TRBD2. Trimming took 0 bases from V and 3 from J; bases not matched to a gene: 6. Germline CDR1 is DFQATT and CDR2 is SNEGSKA (reference sequence). The CDR3 loop spans 15 amino acids. The CDR3 protein is CSAREPGLGEETQYF. The CDR3 DNA is TGCAGTGCTAGAGAGCCGGGACTAGGGGAAGAGACCCAGTACTTC.

The sample holds a few counts of this clonotype. The CDR3 DNA is TGCGCCAGCAGCAGTGGACTAGCGGGAGTAGATACGCAGTATTTT. This gives the protein CASSSGLAGVDTQYF. V gene TRBV5-1 combines with J gene TRBJ2-3; TRBD2 agrees at 13 bases. After removal of 4 bases from V and 5 bases from J, the junction contained 4 bases not matched to a gene. The CDR3 consists of 15 residues. CDR1 is SGHRS and CDR2 is YFSETQ in the germline V gene.

The chain is built from TRBV2 and TRBJ2-7; 10 nucleotides agree with TRBD2. This CDR3 spans 11 amino acids. Germline V CDR1 and CDR2: SNHLY, FYNNEI. The CDR3 sequence: CASSRTSGISV. CDR3 coding DNA: TGTGCCAGCAGTCGGACTAGCGGTATTAGCGTC.

The chain couples TRBV12-3 or TRBV12-4 to TRBJ2-3, with a possible D match to TRBD1 (6 bases). This CDR3 is 16 amino acids long. V lost 6 bases and J lost 3, with 19 bases in between. The CDR3 region is CASSRARDTRTDTQYF. The CDR3 region has the DNA TGTGCCAGCAGCCGAGCAAGGGACACCAGAACAGATACGCAGTATTTT.

With regard to this clonotype: One end of the junction does not line up with germline, which may come from a read error. The V call is TRBV10-3, the J call TRBJ2-6; 10 positions match TRBD1. The CDR3 totals 18 residues. Germline loops: CDR1 ENHRY, CDR2 SYGVKD. CDR3 region: CAISESVTGGPGANFLTF. As DNA, the CDR3 is TGTGCCATCAGTGAGTCTGTGACAGGGGGCCCTGGGGCCAACTTCCTGACTTTC.

This clonotype was observed a few times. The J gene is TRBJ1-6, the V gene TRBV6-5; no clear D. V lost 0 bases and J 4 bases, leaving 7 bases between the germline ends. CDR3 length equals 15 residues. CDR1 is MNHEY, CDR2 SVGAGI, per germline. Here the CDR3 DNA reads TGTGCCAGCAGTTACTCGGACCCATATAATTCACCCCTCCACTTT. Protein sequence: CASSYSDPYNSPLHF.

This clonotype was observed at least ten times. The CDR3 sequence: CSARDLAGGLNEQFF. CDR3 coding DNA: TGCAGTGCTAGAGACCTAGCGGGAGGATTGAATGAGCAGTTCTTC. The chain has TRBV20-1 and TRBJ2-1; 11 nucleotides agree with TRBD2. Germline V gene sequence: CDR1 DFQATT, CDR2 SNEGSKA (reference sequence). V gave up 0 bases and J gave up 7 bases; unmatched junction bases: 5. The CDR3 covers 15 residues.

This chain uses TRBV7-2 with TRBJ2-1, with D uncertain. The CDR3 length is 14 residues. Trimming stripped 5 bases from V and 8 bases from J, with 16 bases between. Germline assignment: CDR1 SGHTA and CDR2 FQGNSA. The CDR3 sequence is CASSTGPVKDEQFF. The DNA of the CDR3 is TGTGCCAGCAGCACCGGACCAGTGAAGGATGAGCAGTTCTTC.

This clonotype was seen only a few times. The chain links TRBV20-1 to TRBJ2-1; 10 nucleotides match TRBD2. Germline lookup yields CDR1 DFQATT and CDR2 SNEGSKA (reference sequence). There are 14 residues in the CDR3. V shed 6 bases, J shed 7 bases, and the junction held 9 bases outside the gene matches. The CDR3 spells CSALRTSGLNEQFF. The CDR3 nucleotides read TGCAGTGCCCTTCGGACTAGCGGCCTTAATGAGCAGTTCTTC.

V and J are TRBV3-1 and TRBJ1-1, with D possibly TRBD1 on 5 matching bases. The CDR3 runs 16 residues. Germline V gene data show CDR1 as LGHDT and CDR2 as YNNKEL (reference sequence). V lost 1 base to trimming and J lost 4 bases, with 16 bases between them. The CDR3 nucleotides are TGTGCCAGCAGCCAAGGGATCTTAGGGGTTGGCACTGAAGCTTTCTTT. Translated, it gives CASSQGILGVGTEAFF.

This clonotype was recorded a few times. The chain employs TRBV7-9 and TRBJ1-1; D remains ambiguous. The V end lost 1 base, the J end lost 4 bases, and 13 bases lay between the germline ends. The CDR3 contains 15 residues. In germline, CDR1 is SEHNR, CDR2 FQNEAQ (reference sequence). CDR3 nucleotides: TGTGCCAGCAGCTTAGAATGGGCCGTCGCCACTGAAGCTTTCTTT. It encodes CASSLEWAVATEAFF.

The chain couples TRBV7-6 to TRBJ2-1; D is uncertain. The CDR3 length is 13 residues. Looked up from germline, CDR1 is SGHVS and CDR2 is FNYEAQ. V was pared by 5 bases and J by 7 bases, with 12 bases between. The chain's CDR3 is CASSRTPYNEQFF. Here the CDR3 DNA reads TGTGCCAGCAGCCGGACCCCTTATAATGAGCAGTTCTTC.

To note about this clonotype: Sequence at one end of the junction differs from germline and may be a read error. V gene TRBV5-5 combines with J gene TRBJ2-5, with D perhaps matching TRBD1 (5 bases). The J call may be wrong; the DNA end is better matched by TRBJ2-1. CDR3 size: 15 residues. Germline V lookup: CDR1 SGHKS, CDR2 YYEKEE (reference sequence). The CDR3 spells CASSLERTTYNEQFF. DNA of the CDR3: TGTGCCAGCAGCTTGGAGAGGACAACCTACAACGAGCAGTTCTTC.

This clonotype was observed a few times. V and J are TRBV28 and TRBJ2-5; 7 bases fit TRBD2. The CDR3 is 14 amino acids. The V segment lost 5 bases and the J segment 11 bases; nucleotides outside the gene matches: 14. Germline V gene lookup returns CDR1 MDHEN and CDR2 SYDVKM. The CDR3 nucleotides are TGTGCCAGCAGTATACCGGGACTAACCTCCCAGCAGTACTTC. This translates into CASSIPGLTSQQYF.

The table lists this clonotype with a few counts. The V and J genes are TRBV6-5 and TRBJ1-1; tentatively, D is TRBD1 (5 bases). The CDR3 loop spans 13 amino acids. V dropped 2 bases and J dropped 6 bases, with 10 bases sitting between them. Germline CDR1 and CDR2: MNHEY and SVGAGI. The CDR3 DNA reads TGTGCCAGCAGTTACGGGGGTCGGGCTGAAGCTTTCTTT. The encoded protein is CASSYGGRAEAFF.

The genes are TRBV12-3 or TRBV12-4 and TRBJ2-7, with 7 nucleotides matching TRBD2. This CDR3 is built from 16 residues. V lost 6 bases and J lost 6; bases outside the gene matches: 17. CDR3 sequence: CASRDDSGGRRGEQYF. The CDR3 DNA is TGTGCCAGCAGGGACGACTCGGGAGGTAGGAGAGGCGAGCAGTACTTC.